Listed below are T cell receptor beta chains from one sample, sequenced in a study of T-cell reconstitution after alpha-beta-depleted transplantation in children. MiXCR, run by TCRdb on the PCR reads, gives a single entry per CDR3 protein. The table has 350,000 to 500,000 distinct CDR3 sequences, roughly 43% seen once; the top ten hold 27%. Sequences were derived from PBMCs, sampled before TCRalphabeta/CD19-depleted stem cell transplant. All receptors come from a girl aged 2-10 years with aplastic anemia, due to receive a stem cell transplant. Each CDR3 is given with its conserved first and last residue. D genes are given only for firm matches. Clone sizes are given selectively: once, few, many, or a class where the clone is expanded.

d_call: NA
v_call: TRBV20-1
clone_size: NA
j_call: TRBJ2-7
cdr3_nt: TGCAGTGCTATTCCCCAAACCACCTACGAGCAGTACTTC
cdr3_aa: CSAIPQTTYEQYF

d_call: NA
v_call: TRBV28
clone_size: NA
j_call: TRBJ2-7
cdr3_nt: TGTGCCAGCAGCAATACGAGGAGCTCCTACGAGCAGTACTTC
cdr3_aa: CASSNTRSSYEQYF

d_call: NA
v_call: TRBV6-6
clone_size: few
j_call: TRBJ1-4
cdr3_nt: TGTGCCAGCAGTACCCAAACCGGGCTCTTTTTT
cdr3_aa: CASSTQTGLFF

d_call: NA
v_call: TRBV12-3/TRBV12-4
clone_size: NA
j_call: TRBJ2-3
cdr3_nt: TGTGCCAGCAGTTTTGGGAGGGATACGCAGTATTTT
cdr3_aa: CASSFGRDTQYF

d_call: TRBD1
v_call: TRBV30
clone_size: NA
j_call: TRBJ2-1
cdr3_nt: TGTGCCTGGAGAGGGGGCCCGGGGCATGAGCAGTTCTTC
cdr3_aa: CAWRGGPGHEQFF

d_call: NA
v_call: TRBV4-2
clone_size: NA
j_call: TRBJ2-5
cdr3_nt: TGTGCCAGCAGCCGGATAGCACAGGGACAAGAGACCCAGTACTTC
cdr3_aa: CASSRIAQGQETQYF

d_call: TRBD1
v_call: TRBV20-1
clone_size: many
j_call: TRBJ1-1
cdr3_nt: TGCAGCGCACGGGACAGAATGAACACTGAAGCTTTCTTT
cdr3_aa: CSARDRMNTEAFF

d_call: TRBD2
v_call: TRBV20-1
clone_size: NA
j_call: TRBJ2-1
cdr3_nt: TGCAGTGCCCGACTTAGCGGGAGTTGGAATGAGCAGTTCTTC
cdr3_aa: CSARLSGSWNEQFF

d_call: NA
v_call: TRBV2
clone_size: NA
j_call: TRBJ2-3
cdr3_nt: TGTGCCAGCAGCCTCACTCGAACCCGCACAGATACGCAGTATTTT
cdr3_aa: CASSLTRTRTDTQYF

d_call: NA
v_call: TRBV20-1
clone_size: NA
j_call: TRBJ2-3
cdr3_nt: TGCAGTGCTTTCCGGGGAGCGGCCACAGATACGCAGTATTTT
cdr3_aa: CSAFRGAATDTQYF

d_call: NA
v_call: TRBV28
clone_size: once
j_call: TRBJ2-7
cdr3_nt: TGTGCCAGCAGTTTTCCCGAGCGTCGCGAGCAGTACTTC
cdr3_aa: CASSFPERREQYF

d_call: TRBD1
v_call: TRBV6-1
clone_size: few
j_call: TRBJ1-1
cdr3_nt: TGTGCCAGCAGCCCGGGACAGGGGGTCCCGAACACTGAAGCTTTCTTT
cdr3_aa: CASSPGQGVPNTEAFF

d_call: NA
v_call: TRBV20-1
clone_size: NA
j_call: TRBJ2-7
cdr3_nt: TGCAGTGCGGCTAGCGGACAGCTCCTATTCGAGCAGTACTTC
cdr3_aa: CSAASGQLLFEQYF

d_call: NA
v_call: TRBV21-1
clone_size: NA
j_call: TRBJ2-7
cdr3_nt: TGTGCCAGCAGGGGACAGCGATCTTCCAACATCGAGCAGTACTTC
cdr3_aa: CASRGQRSSNIEQYF

d_call: NA
v_call: TRBV20-1
clone_size: few
j_call: TRBJ2-6
cdr3_nt: TGCAGTGCTAGGAAGTCTGGGGCCAACGTCCTGACTTTC
cdr3_aa: CSARKSGANVLTF

d_call: TRBD1
v_call: TRBV7-8
clone_size: NA
j_call: TRBJ1-2
cdr3_nt: TGTGCCAGCAGCTTAGAAGGGGGCAACTATGGCTACACCTTC
cdr3_aa: CASSLEGGNYGYTF

d_call: NA
v_call: TRBV20-1
clone_size: NA
j_call: TRBJ1-6
cdr3_nt: TGCAGTGCTAGAGGCGATAATTCACCCCTCCACTTT
cdr3_aa: CSARGDNSPLHF

d_call: NA
v_call: TRBV4-1
clone_size: NA
j_call: TRBJ2-7
cdr3_nt: TGCGCCAGCAGCATTGCCGGGACACCAGACTACGAGCAGTACTTC
cdr3_aa: CASSIAGTPDYEQYF

d_call: NA
v_call: TRBV27
clone_size: NA
j_call: TRBJ2-7
cdr3_nt: TGTGCCAGCAGTTTTTCAATCCCAAGCGGTCCCTACGAGCAGTACTTC
cdr3_aa: CASSFSIPSGPYEQYF

d_call: NA
v_call: TRBV9
clone_size: many
j_call: TRBJ2-3
cdr3_nt: TGTGCCAGCAGCGTAGAGGGGGGGCAGGCAGATACGCAGTATTTT
cdr3_aa: CASSVEGGQADTQYF

d_call: TRBD2
v_call: TRBV9
clone_size: NA
j_call: TRBJ2-1
cdr3_nt: TGTGCCAGCAGCGTAAGGTTAACTAGCGGGGACTACAATGAGCAGTTCTTC
cdr3_aa: CASSVRLTSGDYNEQFF

d_call: TRBD2
v_call: TRBV7-6
clone_size: NA
j_call: TRBJ2-6
cdr3_nt: TGTGCCAGCAGCCCCCTTAACGGGAGGGCCCCTGGGGCCAACGTCCTGACTTTC
cdr3_aa: CASSPLNGRAPGANVLTF

d_call: TRBD2
v_call: TRBV7-2
clone_size: NA
j_call: TRBJ2-3
cdr3_nt: TGTGCCAGCAGCTCGCAACTAGCGGGGGATGGCACAGATACGCAGTATTTT
cdr3_aa: CASSSQLAGDGTDTQYF

d_call: NA
v_call: TRBV20-1
clone_size: NA
j_call: TRBJ2-3
cdr3_nt: TGCAGTGCTGGGGCAATGGGGGACACAGATACGCAGTATTTT
cdr3_aa: CSAGAMGDTDTQYF

d_call: TRBD1
v_call: TRBV20-1
clone_size: NA
j_call: TRBJ2-2
cdr3_nt: TGCAGTGCTCAAAACAGGGGGTCGGGTGGGGAGCTGTTTTTT
cdr3_aa: CSAQNRGSGGELFF

d_call: TRBD2
v_call: TRBV2
clone_size: few
j_call: TRBJ2-1
cdr3_nt: TGTGCCAGCATTCTAGCGGGGAACAATGAGCAGTTCTTC
cdr3_aa: CASILAGNNEQFF

d_call: TRBD2
v_call: TRBV7-8
clone_size: NA
j_call: TRBJ2-1
cdr3_nt: TGTGCCAGCAGCCGTACCTTAGGACTAGGGTACAATGAGCAGTTCTTC
cdr3_aa: CASSRTLGLGYNEQFF

d_call: TRBD1
v_call: TRBV7-2
clone_size: few
j_call: TRBJ2-6
cdr3_nt: TGTGCCAGCAGCTCAGACAGGGGAAGGCCTGGCTTAATCCTGACTTTC
cdr3_aa: CASSSDRGRPGLILTF

d_call: TRBD1
v_call: TRBV7-9
clone_size: few
j_call: TRBJ2-7
cdr3_nt: TGTGCCAGCAGCTCGGGGACAGGGGCCGACTACGAGCAGTACTTC
cdr3_aa: CASSSGTGADYEQYF

d_call: TRBD2
v_call: TRBV7-8
clone_size: once
j_call: TRBJ2-1
cdr3_nt: TGTGCCAGCAGCAGCCCAGGAGGACTAGCGGGAACCGAGCAGTTCTTC
cdr3_aa: CASSSPGGLAGTEQFF

d_call: NA
v_call: TRBV10-3
clone_size: NA
j_call: TRBJ2-3
cdr3_nt: TGTGCCACGGGAGTAGAGAGGACAGATACGCAGTATTTT
cdr3_aa: CATGVERTDTQYF

d_call: NA
v_call: TRBV28
clone_size: once
j_call: TRBJ2-4
cdr3_nt: TGTGCCAGCAGTTTATCTGGGATTGGCAACATTCAGTACTTC
cdr3_aa: CASSLSGIGNIQYF

d_call: NA
v_call: TRBV20-1
clone_size: NA
j_call: TRBJ2-7
cdr3_nt: TGCAGTGCTAGAGGGGCTGACAGTGTAGCCTACGAGCAGTACTTC
cdr3_aa: CSARGADSVAYEQYF

d_call: NA
v_call: TRBV10-3
clone_size: NA
j_call: TRBJ1-1
cdr3_nt: TGTGCCATCAGTGAGCCCCGGTCGAACACTGAAGCTTTCTTT
cdr3_aa: CAISEPRSNTEAFF

d_call: TRBD2
v_call: TRBV12-3/TRBV12-4
clone_size: NA
j_call: TRBJ2-1
cdr3_nt: TGTGCCAGCAGCACCGGGAGGGGCAATGAGCAGTTCTTC
cdr3_aa: CASSTGRGNEQFF

d_call: TRBD1
v_call: TRBV6-1
clone_size: NA
j_call: TRBJ2-3
cdr3_nt: TGTGCCAGCAGGAGGACAGGGGTTCCAGATACGCAGTATTTT
cdr3_aa: CASRRTGVPDTQYF

d_call: TRBD2
v_call: TRBV5-1
clone_size: NA
j_call: TRBJ2-1
cdr3_nt: TGCGCCAGCCATACCCTAGCGGGAACCTATGAGCAGTTCTTC
cdr3_aa: CASHTLAGTYEQFF

d_call: NA
v_call: TRBV29-1
clone_size: many
j_call: TRBJ2-5
cdr3_nt: TGCAGCGTTGCAACGTATCCCCAAGAGACCCAGTACTTC
cdr3_aa: CSVATYPQETQYF

d_call: TRBD1
v_call: TRBV5-1
clone_size: few
j_call: TRBJ2-5
cdr3_nt: TGCGCCAGCAGCTTACAGGGGCCCCATGCCCAAGAGACCCAGTACTTC
cdr3_aa: CASSLQGPHAQETQYF

d_call: NA
v_call: TRBV20-1
clone_size: NA
j_call: TRBJ2-7
cdr3_nt: TGCAGTGCTAGAAGGGCCGGGACCACTAACTACGAGCAGTACTTC
cdr3_aa: CSARRAGTTNYEQYF

d_call: NA
v_call: TRBV19
clone_size: many
j_call: TRBJ1-2
cdr3_nt: TGTGCCAGTAGTCTCCGACGCTATGGCTACACCTTC
cdr3_aa: CASSLRRYGYTF